The clone carrying this T cell receptor (beta chain) was seen only a few times. The target antigen is unknown. The CDR3 runs to 15 residues. Trimming stripped 8 bases from V and 2 bases from J, with 16 bases between. Germline V gives CDR1 MNHEY, CDR2 SMNVEV (reference sequence). The record originates from a study of blood T cells in healthy people across ages. The study, taken as a whole, reports: A roughly linear age-dependent decrease characterized TCR beta diversity per million T cells.

The use of a sample-barcoded 5' primer and a J-beta primer mix characterized a second PCR of about 6 to 11 cycles. TCRdb reanalysed the 5' RACE reads using MiXCR and keeps one entry per CDR3 protein. The table records approximately 810,000 distinct CDR3 sequences, around 26% of them present only once. The sample taken for sequencing was blood. This receptor was obtained from a woman aged 80 or over in good health. This chain joins TRBV27 and TRBJ2-1; D remains unclear. DNA of the CDR3: TGTGCCAGCCAAATTCGACTGGGAACCTACAATGAGCAGTTCTTC. Translated, it gives CASQIRLGTYNEQFF.